Presented here are 8 T cell receptor beta chains from one specimen sequenced in a study of high-grade serous ovarian cancer treatment subgroups. Clones were read by immunoSEQ multiplex PCR, and TCRdb kept only the in-frame ones, dropping some. The sample holds about 7,800 clones, about 66% seen once. Tumor tissue was taken before any definitive surgery or chemotherapy was given. The sample comprised tumor tissue. These receptors were collected from a human donor with high-grade serous ovarian cancer.

This rearrangement joins TRBV7-2 to TRBJ2-7, with D unresolved. The CDR3 contains 12 residues. Germline assignment: CDR1 SGHTA and CDR2 FQGNSA. Trimming shortened V by 4 bases and J by 3 bases, and 7 bases separated the two germline ends. This CDR3 is CASSSHYYEQYF. CDR3 bases: TGTGCCAGCAGCTCCCATTACTACGAGCAGTACTTC. The variable domain in full, with the rest retrieved from reference TRBV7-2 and TRBJ2-7, is GAGVSQSPSNKVTEKGKDVELRCDPISGHTALYWYRQSLGQGLEFLIYFQGNSAPDKSGLPSDRFSAERTGGSVSTLTIQRTQQEDSAVYLCASSSHYYEQYFGPGTRLTVT.

This chain uses TRBV19 with TRBJ2-7; no clear D gene. The V and J ends lost 0 bases and 2 bases respectively, with 8 bases between them. The germline V gene encodes CDR1 LNHDA and CDR2 SQIVND (reference sequence). This CDR3 has 14 residues. Written as DNA, the CDR3 is TGTGCCAGTAGTATAGACGGAGACACCTACGAGCAGTACTTC. This translates into CASSIDGDTYEQYF.

This clone has just one count. CDR3 residues: CASGTSGTTDTQYF. As DNA, the CDR3 is TGTGCCAGCGGGACTAGCGGGACCACAGATACGCAGTATTTT. This chain connects TRBV2 to TRBJ2-3, with 13 bases fitting TRBD2. With V trimmed by 8 bases and J by 2 bases, 1 base remained unmatched. Germline CDR1 SNHLY, CDR2 FYNNEI. The CDR3 sequence is 14 residues long. The variable domain in full, with the rest retrieved from reference TRBV2 and TRBJ2-3, is EPEVTQTPSHQVTQMGQEVILRCVPISNHLYFYWYRQILGQKVEFLVSFYNNEISEKSEIFDDQFSVERPDGSNFTLKIRSTKLEDSAMYFCASGTSGTTDTQYFGPGTRLTVL.

This sequence joins TRBV5-5 and TRBJ1-2; no clear D gene. The CDR3 runs to 14 residues. Trimming shortened V by 3 bases and J by 0 bases, and 9 bases separated the two germline ends. CDR1 and CDR2 from the germline V gene are SGHKS and YYEKEE (reference sequence). The CDR3 DNA follows: TGTGCCAGCAGCTGGTTGAGAGCTAACTATGGCTACACCTTC. Encoded protein: CASSWLRANYGYTF. The full variable domain, rest sourced from reference TRBV5-5 and TRBJ1-2, is DAGVTQSPTHLIKTRGQQVTLRCSPISGHKSVSWYQQVLGQGPQFIFQYYEKEERGRGNFPDRFSARQFPNYSSELNVNALLLGDSALYLCASSWLRANYGYTFGSGTRLTVV.

The chain couples TRBV7-9 to TRBJ2-3; 10 bases line up with TRBD2. The trim removed 5 bases at V and 3 bases at J, leaving 11 bases unmatched. The CDR3 runs to 17 residues. Germline V gene lookup returns CDR1 SEHNR and CDR2 FQNEAQ (reference sequence). The CDR3 region has the DNA TGTGCCAGCAGCCCTGGATCTAGCGGGAGTAGAACAGATACGCAGTATTTT. As protein: CASSPGSSGSRTDTQYF.

Only a few counts were recorded for this clone. V is TRBV4-3 and J is TRBJ1-3; D not certain. In germline, CDR1 is LGHNA, CDR2 YSLEER. This CDR3 has 13 residues. V was shortened by 4 bases and J by 2 bases, with 6 bases between the two germline ends. The CDR3 DNA reads as TGCGCCAGCAGCCCTGGGGCTGGAAACACCATATATTTT. Translated: CASSPGAGNTIYF.

This clone has a handful of counts. The J gene is TRBJ2-1, the V gene TRBV2; D gene uncertain. CDR3 size: 13 residues. Germline V gene lookup returns CDR1 SNHLY and CDR2 FYNNEI. V lost 2 bases to trimming and J lost 7 bases, with 9 bases between them. CDR3 in amino acids: CASSEFVGNEQFF. DNA of the CDR3: TGTGCCAGCAGTGAATTTGTGGGAAATGAGCAGTTCTTC. The full variable domain, completed using reference TRBV2 and TRBJ2-1, is EPEVTQTPSHQVTQMGQEVILRCVPISNHLYFYWYRQILGQKVEFLVSFYNNEISEKSEIFDDQFSVERPDGSNFTLKIRSTKLEDSAMYFCASSEFVGNEQFFGPGTRLTVL.

Only a few counts were recorded for this clone. The chain joins TRBV5-4 to TRBJ2-3; D may be TRBD1 (6 bases). The CDR3 runs to 14 residues. V lost 3 bases to trimming and J lost 4 bases, with 12 bases between them. The germline V gene has CDR1 SGHNT and CDR2 YYREEE (reference sequence). CDR3 amino acids: CASSSQGFSDTQYF. The CDR3 DNA sequence: TGTGCCAGCAGCTCACAGGGATTTTCAGATACGCAGTATTTT.